These T cell receptor beta chains were read from a single sample in a study of T-cell reconstitution after alpha-beta-depleted transplantation in children. MiXCR, applied by TCRdb to the PCR reads, yields one record per CDR3 protein. The sample consists of 610,000 or so distinct CDR3 sequences, 20% to 30% of them appearing once. This specimen was PBMCs, taken before TCRalphabeta/CD19-depleted stem cell transplant. The receptors shown here come from a boy under two years old with Wiskott-Aldrich syndrome, due to receive a stem cell transplant. The CDR3 runs from the conserved cysteine through the conserved F or W. A D gene is named only where the DNA matches it firmly. Not all rows give a size; the values are once, few, many and, for expanded clones, a class.

>TRBJ1-4|TRBV5-1|NA|few
TGCGCCAGCAGCTTCGGGAGTCCTAATGAAAAACTGTTTTTT
CASSFGSPNEKLFF
>TRBJ1-1|TRBV20-1|TRBD1|NA
TGCAGTGCTATGTGGTACCGGGACAGGGGGCAAAAAGAAGCTTTCTTT
CSAMWYRDRGQKEAFF
>TRBJ2-1|TRBV29-1|TRBD1|few
TGCAGCGTCGCGACAGGGGTGTACAATGAGCAGTTCTTC
CSVATGVYNEQFF
>TRBJ1-1|TRBV6-1|NA|NA
TGTGCCAGCAGTGATAGGCAGGGGATGAACACTGAAGCTTTCTTT
CASSDRQGMNTEAFF
>TRBJ1-1|TRBV5-1|NA|few
TGCGCCAGCAGCTTGCAAGACAGTCGCACTGAAGCTTTCTTT
CASSLQDSRTEAFF
>TRBJ2-4|TRBV20-1|TRBD2|few
TGCAGTGCTAGAGCAGCGGGATGGGGTAAAAACATTCAGTACTTC
CSARAAGWGKNIQYF
>TRBJ2-7|TRBV27|NA|few
TGTGCCAGCAGTTTAGAAGCAGGGCACTTTATTAACGAGCAGTACTTC
CASSLEAGHFINEQYF
>TRBJ1-2|TRBV12-3/TRBV12-4|NA|once
TGTGCCAGCAGTTCCCCGGGGGGCAGGGGCTACACCTTC
CASSSPGGRGYTF
>TRBJ1-2|TRBV6-1|TRBD1|NA
TGTGCCAGCAAAGTAACCGGGACAGGGGTGTATGGCTACACCTTC
CASKVTGTGVYGYTF
>TRBJ2-2|TRBV4-2|TRBD2|NA
TGTGCCAGCAGCCCAAGAGCGGGAGGAGGGACCGGGGAGCTGTTTTTT
CASSPRAGGGTGELFF
>TRBJ2-3|TRBV20-1|TRBD1|few
TGCAGTGCCGGTGGACAGGGAAGAACAGATACGCAGTATTTT
CSAGGQGRTDTQYF
>TRBJ2-2|TRBV7-2|NA|NA
TGTGCCAGCAGCTTAGAGAGGGTAAACACCGGGGAGCTGTTTTTT
CASSLERVNTGELFF
>TRBJ2-3|TRBV7-6|NA|few
TGTGCCAGCAGCTTAGGCATGGACACAGATACGCAGTATTTT
CASSLGMDTDTQYF
>TRBJ1-5|TRBV20-1|NA|NA
TGCAGTGCTCCGGCGTCCTCGAGTCAGCCCCAGCATTTT
CSAPASSSQPQHF
>TRBJ2-1|TRBV12-5|NA|once
TGTGCTAGTGGTTTGCTTAGTTCCTACAATGAGCAGTTCTTC
CASGLLSSYNEQFF
>TRBJ2-3|TRBV6-5|NA|NA
TGTGCCAGCAGTTACTCGATCAGTACAGATACGCAGTATTTT
CASSYSISTDTQYF
>TRBJ1-3|TRBV4-2|NA|NA
TGTGCCAGCAGCCAAGGGGCGCAGAGAACTGGAAACACCATATATTTT
CASSQGAQRTGNTIYF
>TRBJ1-2|TRBV5-1|NA|NA
TGCGCCAGCAGCTACCAGACGGAGAGCTTCAATGGCTACACCTTC
CASSYQTESFNGYTF
>TRBJ2-2|TRBV27|NA|NA
TGTGCCAGCAGTGGGGGGTGGGCGACCGGGGAGCTGTTTTTT
CASSGGWATGELFF
>TRBJ1-2|TRBV5-1|NA|NA
TGCGCCAGCAGCTTGGGACACTACGAAGCTAACTATGGCTACACCTTC
CASSLGHYEANYGYTF
>TRBJ2-7|TRBV10-1|NA|NA
TGCGCCAGCAGTGAGTCGCGGAAGGGCAGCTACGAGCAGTACTTC
CASSESRKGSYEQYF
>TRBJ1-1|TRBV18|TRBD1|NA
TGTGCCAGCTCACAACAGGGGGCGATTGACACTGAAGCTTTCTTT
CASSQQGAIDTEAFF
>TRBJ1-2|TRBV20-1|TRBD1|NA
TGCAGTGCTAGAGATCTCGGGGACAGGGGTGGACTTGGCTACACCTTC
CSARDLGDRGGLGYTF
>TRBJ1-5|TRBV24-1|TRBD1|few
TGTGCCACCAGTGACCGGACAGGGGGCAATCAGCCCCAGCATTTT
CATSDRTGGNQPQHF